The sequence of this T cell receptor beta chain was determined in a study of CD8+ T cells in alopecia areata. Study conclusions and caveats: Mouse data revealed clearer TCR sharing than patient data did, a gap possibly tied to HLA. In lesional scalp, particularly from alopecia totalis/universalis, clonality was higher than in normal scalp.

Investigators isolated RNA and reverse transcribed it into cDNA to act as the sequencing template. Sequencing was performed with immunoSEQ multiplex PCR; in TCRdb, only in-frame clones are kept and a portion is missing. This sample carries some 100,000 clones, 35% to 45% of them seen once, and the ten largest clones take approximately 3.3%. A note on this clone: Its specificity is unknown.

The sample taken for sequencing was CD4+ T cells sorted from blood. This sequence originates from a human donor with alopecia areata.

The CDR3 DNA follows: TGTGCCTGGGGGTTTGTCTACAATGAGCAGTTCTTC. It translates to CAWGFVYNEQFF. The rearrangement links TRBV30 to TRBJ2-1; D call uncertain. Trimming pared 5 bases from V and 3 bases from J, leaving 8 bases between. Germline lookup yields CDR1 GTSNPN and CDR2 SVGIG (reference sequence). This CDR3 comprises 12 residues.